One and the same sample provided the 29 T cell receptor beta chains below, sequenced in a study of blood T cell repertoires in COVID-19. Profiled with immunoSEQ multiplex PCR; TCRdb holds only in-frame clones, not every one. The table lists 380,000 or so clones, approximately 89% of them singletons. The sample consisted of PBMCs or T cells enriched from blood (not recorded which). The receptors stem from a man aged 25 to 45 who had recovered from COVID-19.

CDR3 nucleotides: TGTGCCAGCAGCCGCACGGGGGTTTTCGACGAGCAGTACTTC. This codes for CASSRTGVFDEQYF. This rearrangement joins TRBV7-2 to TRBJ2-7; possible D gene TRBD2, 6 bases. Germline V gives CDR1 SGHTA, CDR2 FQGNSA. The V and J ends lost 5 bases and 5 bases respectively, with 16 bases between them. The CDR3 has 14 amino acids. Combining the CDR3 with reference TRBV7-2 and TRBJ2-7 gives the whole variable domain GAGVSQSPSNKVTEKGKDVELRCDPISGHTALYWYRQSLGQGLEFLIYFQGNSAPDKSGLPSDRFSAERTGGSVSTLTIQRTQQEDSAVYLCASSRTGVFDEQYFGPGTRLTVT.

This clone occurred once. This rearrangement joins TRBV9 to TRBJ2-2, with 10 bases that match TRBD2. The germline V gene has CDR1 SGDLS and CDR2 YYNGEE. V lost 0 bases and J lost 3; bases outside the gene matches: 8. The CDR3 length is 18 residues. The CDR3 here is CASSVVGSSGGYTGELFF. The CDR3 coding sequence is TGTGCCAGCAGCGTAGTTGGTTCTAGCGGGGGATACACCGGGGAGCTGTTTTTT.

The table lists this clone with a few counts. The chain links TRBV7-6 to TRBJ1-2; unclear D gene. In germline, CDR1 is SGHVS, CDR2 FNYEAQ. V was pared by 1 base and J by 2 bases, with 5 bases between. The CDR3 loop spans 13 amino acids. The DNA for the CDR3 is TGTGCCAGCAGCTTAGGGCAAAACTATGGCTACACCTTC. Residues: CASSLGQNYGYTF.

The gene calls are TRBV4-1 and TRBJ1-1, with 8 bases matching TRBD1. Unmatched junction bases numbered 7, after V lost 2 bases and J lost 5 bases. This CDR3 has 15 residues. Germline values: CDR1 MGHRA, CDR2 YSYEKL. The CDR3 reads CASSQFDRGGTEAFF. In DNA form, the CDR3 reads TGCGCCAGCAGCCAATTTGACAGGGGAGGGACTGAAGCTTTCTTT.

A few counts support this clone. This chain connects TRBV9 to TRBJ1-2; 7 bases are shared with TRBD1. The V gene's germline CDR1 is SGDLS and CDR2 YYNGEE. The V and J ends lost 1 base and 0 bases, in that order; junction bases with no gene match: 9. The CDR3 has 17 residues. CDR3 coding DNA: TGTGCCAGCAGCGTAAGCCCCGACAGGGCAGCTAACTATGGCTACACCTTC. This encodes CASSVSPDRAANYGYTF. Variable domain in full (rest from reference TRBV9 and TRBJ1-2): DSGVTQTPKHLITATGQRVTLRCSPRSGDLSVYWYQQSLDQGLQFLIQYYNGEERAKGNILERFSAQQFPDLHSELNLSSLELGDSALYFCASSVSPDRAANYGYTFGSGTRLTVV.

CDR3 protein: CASSLAVRSGTGELFF. CDR3 nucleotides: TGCGCCAGCAGCTTGGCCGTTAGGTCGGGCACCGGGGAGCTGTTTTTT. The chain is built from TRBV5-1 and TRBJ2-2; D not certain. The V and J ends lost 0 bases and 4 bases respectively, with 13 bases between them. Germline V CDR1 and CDR2: SGHRS, YFSETQ. The CDR3 has 16 amino acids.

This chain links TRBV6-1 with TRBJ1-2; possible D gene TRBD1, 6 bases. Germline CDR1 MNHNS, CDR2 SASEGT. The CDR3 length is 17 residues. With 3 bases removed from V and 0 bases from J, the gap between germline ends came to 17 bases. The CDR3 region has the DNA TGTGCCAGCAGTGACCCGGGGGGGCTATTTGCTAACTATGGCTACACCTTC. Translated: CASSDPGGLFANYGYTF.

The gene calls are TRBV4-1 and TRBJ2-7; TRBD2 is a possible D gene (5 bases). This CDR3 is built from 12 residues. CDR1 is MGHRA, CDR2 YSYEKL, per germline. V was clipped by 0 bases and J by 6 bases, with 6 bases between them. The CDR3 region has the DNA TGCGCCAGCAGCCAAGACGGGATCGAGCAGTACTTC. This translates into CASSQDGIEQYF.

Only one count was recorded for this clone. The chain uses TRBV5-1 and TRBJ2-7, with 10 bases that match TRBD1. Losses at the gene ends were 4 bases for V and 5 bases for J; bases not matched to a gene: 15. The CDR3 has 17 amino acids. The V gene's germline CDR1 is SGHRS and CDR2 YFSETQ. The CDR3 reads CASSLFGTGAMFHEQYF. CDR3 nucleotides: TGCGCCAGCAGCCTTTTCGGGACAGGGGCGATGTTCCACGAGCAGTACTTC.

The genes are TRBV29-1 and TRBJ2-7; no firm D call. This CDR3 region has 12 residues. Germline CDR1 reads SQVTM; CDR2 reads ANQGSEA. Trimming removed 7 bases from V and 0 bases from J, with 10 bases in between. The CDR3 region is CSALGASYEQYF. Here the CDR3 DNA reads TGCAGCGCCTTAGGAGCCTCCTACGAGCAGTACTTC.

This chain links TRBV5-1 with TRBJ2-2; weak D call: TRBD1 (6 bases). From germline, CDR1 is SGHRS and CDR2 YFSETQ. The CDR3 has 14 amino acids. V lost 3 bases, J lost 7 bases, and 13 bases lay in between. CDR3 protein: CASSSGTNDGELFF. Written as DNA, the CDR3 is TGCGCCAGCAGCTCCGGGACAAATGACGGGGAGCTGTTTTTT.

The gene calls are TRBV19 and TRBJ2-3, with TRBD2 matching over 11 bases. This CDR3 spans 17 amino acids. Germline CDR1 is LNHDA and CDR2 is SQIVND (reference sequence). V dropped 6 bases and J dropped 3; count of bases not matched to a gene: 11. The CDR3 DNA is TGTGCCAGTAGCCAGACTCTAGCGGGGGGACAAACAGATACGCAGTATTTT. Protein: CASSQTLAGGQTDTQYF.

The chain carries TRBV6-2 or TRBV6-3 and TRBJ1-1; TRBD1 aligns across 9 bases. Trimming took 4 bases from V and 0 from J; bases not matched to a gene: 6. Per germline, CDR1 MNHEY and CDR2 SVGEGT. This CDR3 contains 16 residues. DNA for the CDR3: TGTGCCAGCAGTTCGGGACAGGGCCTCATGAACACTGAAGCTTTCTTT. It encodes CASSSGQGLMNTEAFF.

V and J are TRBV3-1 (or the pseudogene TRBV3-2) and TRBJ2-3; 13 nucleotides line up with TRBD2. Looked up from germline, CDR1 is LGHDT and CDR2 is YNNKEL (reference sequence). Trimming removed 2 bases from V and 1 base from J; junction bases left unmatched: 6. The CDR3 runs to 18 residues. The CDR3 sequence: CASSQLRLAGGGTDTQYF. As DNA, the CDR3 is TGTGCCAGCAGCCAATTAAGACTAGCGGGGGGCGGCACAGATACGCAGTATTTT.

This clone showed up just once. The DNA for the CDR3 is TGTGCCAGCAACTCCCAGGCGAACACCGGGGAGCTGTTTTTT. Its translation: CASNSQANTGELFF. The rearrangement uses TRBV2 and TRBJ2-2, with unresolved D. Trimming took off 7 bases at V and 0 bases at J, with 9 bases between the two ends. The CDR3 is made up of 14 amino acids. Germline V lookup: CDR1 SNHLY, CDR2 FYNNEI. Based on the CDR3 plus reference TRBV2 and TRBJ2-2, the full variable domain is EPEVTQTPSHQVTQMGQEVILRCVPISNHLYFYWYRQILGQKVEFLVSFYNNEISEKSEIFDDQFSVERPDGSNFTLKIRSTKLEDSAMYFCASNSQANTGELFFGEGSRLTVL.

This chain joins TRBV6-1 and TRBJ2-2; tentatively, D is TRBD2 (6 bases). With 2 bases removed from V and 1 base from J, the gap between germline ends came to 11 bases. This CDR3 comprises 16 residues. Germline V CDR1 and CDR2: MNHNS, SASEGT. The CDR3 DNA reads TGTGCCAGCAGTGAATGGGTAGCGGTGAACACCGGGGAGCTGTTTTTT. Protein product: CASSEWVAVNTGELFF.

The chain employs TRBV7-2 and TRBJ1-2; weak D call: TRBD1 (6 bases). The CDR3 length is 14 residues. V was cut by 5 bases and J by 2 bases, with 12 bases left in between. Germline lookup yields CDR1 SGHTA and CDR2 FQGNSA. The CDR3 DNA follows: TGTGCCAGCAGCCAACAGGGAGTAAACTATGGCTACACCTTC. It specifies CASSQQGVNYGYTF.

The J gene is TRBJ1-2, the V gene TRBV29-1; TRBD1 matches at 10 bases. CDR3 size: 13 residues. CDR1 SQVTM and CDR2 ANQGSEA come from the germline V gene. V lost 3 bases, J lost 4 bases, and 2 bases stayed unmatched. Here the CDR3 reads CSVETGGRYGYTF. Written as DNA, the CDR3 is TGCAGCGTTGAGACAGGGGGCCGCTATGGCTACACCTTC.

The CDR3 sequence: CASSKAVRHPGGEQFF. The DNA for the CDR3 is TGTGCCAGCAGCAAAGCGGTCAGGCACCCCGGGGGTGAGCAGTTCTTC. J is TRBJ2-1 and V is TRBV21-1; the table's D call, TRBD2, has no DNA check behind it. TRBV21-1 is designated a pseudogene. The CDR3 is 16 amino acids.

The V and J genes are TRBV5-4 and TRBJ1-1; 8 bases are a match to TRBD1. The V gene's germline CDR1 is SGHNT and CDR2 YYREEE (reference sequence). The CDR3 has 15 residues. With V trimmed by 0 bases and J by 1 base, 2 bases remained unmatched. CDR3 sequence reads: CASSLAGGTNTEAFF. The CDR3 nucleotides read TGTGCCAGCAGCTTGGCAGGGGGCACGAACACTGAAGCTTTCTTT. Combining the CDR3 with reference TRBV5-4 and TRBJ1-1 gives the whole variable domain ETGVTQSPTHLIKTRGQQVTLRCSSQSGHNTVSWYQQALGQGPQFIFQYYREEENGRGNFPPRFSGLQFPNYSSELNVNALELDDSALYLCASSLAGGTNTEAFFGQGTRLTVV.

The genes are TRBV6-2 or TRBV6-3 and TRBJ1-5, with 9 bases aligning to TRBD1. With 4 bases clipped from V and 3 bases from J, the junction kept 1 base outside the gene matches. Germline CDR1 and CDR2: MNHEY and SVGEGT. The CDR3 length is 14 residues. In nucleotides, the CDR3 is TGTGCCAGCAGTTGGGACAGGGCCAATCAGCCCCAGCATTTT. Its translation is CASSWDRANQPQHF.

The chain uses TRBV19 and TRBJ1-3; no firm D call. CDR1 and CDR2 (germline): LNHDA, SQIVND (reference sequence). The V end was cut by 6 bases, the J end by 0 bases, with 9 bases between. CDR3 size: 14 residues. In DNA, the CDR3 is TGTGCCAGTAGCCTGGGGAGCTCTGGAAACACCATATATTTT. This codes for CASSLGSSGNTIYF.

The CDR3 protein is CAISALAGGPYEQYF. CDR3 bases: TGTGCCATCAGTGCGCTAGCGGGGGGGCCCTACGAGCAGTACTTC. The rearrangement links TRBV10-3 to TRBJ2-7; 12 bases map to TRBD2. Unmatched junction bases numbered 3, after V lost 4 bases and J lost 2 bases. The CDR3 covers 15 residues. CDR1 is ENHRY and CDR2 is SYGVKD in the germline V gene.

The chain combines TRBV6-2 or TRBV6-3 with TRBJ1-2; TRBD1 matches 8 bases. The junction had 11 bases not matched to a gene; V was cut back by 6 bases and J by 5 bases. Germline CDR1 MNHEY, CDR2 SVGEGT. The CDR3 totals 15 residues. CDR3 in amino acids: CASSPGGQGYYGYTF. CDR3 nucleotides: TGTGCCAGCAGCCCAGGAGGACAGGGTTATTATGGCTACACCTTC.

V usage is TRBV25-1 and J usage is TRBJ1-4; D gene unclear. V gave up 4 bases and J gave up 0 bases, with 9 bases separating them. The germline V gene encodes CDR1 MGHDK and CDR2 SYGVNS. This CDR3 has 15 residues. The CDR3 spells CASSAFTTTNEKLFF. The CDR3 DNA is TGTGCCAGCAGTGCGTTCACTACAACTAATGAAAAACTGTTTTTT.

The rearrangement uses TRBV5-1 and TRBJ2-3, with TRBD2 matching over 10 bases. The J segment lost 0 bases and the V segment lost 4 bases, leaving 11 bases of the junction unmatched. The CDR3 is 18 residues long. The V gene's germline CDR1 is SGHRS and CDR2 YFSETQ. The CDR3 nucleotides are TGCGCCAGCAGCGAAATACTAGCGGGGCCGGGTAGCACAGATACGCAGTATTTT. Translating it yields CASSEILAGPGSTDTQYF.

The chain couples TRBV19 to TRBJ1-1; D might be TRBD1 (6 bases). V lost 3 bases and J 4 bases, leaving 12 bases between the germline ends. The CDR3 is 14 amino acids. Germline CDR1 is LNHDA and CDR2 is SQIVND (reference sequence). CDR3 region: CASSMQGRGTEAFF. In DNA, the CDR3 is TGTGCCAGTAGTATGCAGGGGCGAGGCACTGAAGCTTTCTTT.

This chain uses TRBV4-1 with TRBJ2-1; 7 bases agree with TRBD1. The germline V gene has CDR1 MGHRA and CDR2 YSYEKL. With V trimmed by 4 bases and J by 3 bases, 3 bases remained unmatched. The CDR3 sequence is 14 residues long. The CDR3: CASSLRGNYNEQFF. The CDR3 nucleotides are TGCGCCAGCAGCCTCAGGGGGAACTACAATGAGCAGTTCTTC.

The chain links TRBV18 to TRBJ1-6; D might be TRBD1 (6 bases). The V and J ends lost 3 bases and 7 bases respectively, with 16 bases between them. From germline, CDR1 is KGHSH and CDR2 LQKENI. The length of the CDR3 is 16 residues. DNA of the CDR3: TGTGCCAGCTCACCTAACGGGACACCCGTCAATTCACCCCTCCACTTT. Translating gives CASSPNGTPVNSPLHF. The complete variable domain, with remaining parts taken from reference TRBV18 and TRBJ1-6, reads NAGVMQNPRHLVRRRGQEARLRCSPMKGHSHVYWYRQLPEEGLKFMVYLQKENIIDESGMPKERFSAEFPKEGPSILRIQQVVRGDSAAYFCASSPNGTPVNSPLHFGNGTRLTVT.